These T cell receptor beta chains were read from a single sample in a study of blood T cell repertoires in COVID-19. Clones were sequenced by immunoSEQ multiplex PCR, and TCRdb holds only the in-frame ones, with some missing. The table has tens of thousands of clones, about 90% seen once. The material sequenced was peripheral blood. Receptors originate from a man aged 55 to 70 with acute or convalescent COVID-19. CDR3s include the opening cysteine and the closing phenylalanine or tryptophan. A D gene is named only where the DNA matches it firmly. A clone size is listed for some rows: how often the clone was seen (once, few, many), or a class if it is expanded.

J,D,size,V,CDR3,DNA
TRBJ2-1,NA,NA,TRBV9,CASSTTVEQFF,TGTGCCAGCAGCACGACTGTTGAGCAGTTCTTC
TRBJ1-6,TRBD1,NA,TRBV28,CASSPGTGAFHSPLHF,TGTGCCAGCAGTCCAGGGACAGGGGCTTTTCATTCACCCCTCCACTTT
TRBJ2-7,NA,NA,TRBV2,CASSEGGTNYEQYF,TGTGCCAGCAGTGAAGGGGGCACAAACTACGAGCAGTACTTC
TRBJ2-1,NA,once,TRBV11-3,CASSLDQGRDNEQFF,TGTGCCAGCAGCTTAGATCAGGGTCGGGACAATGAGCAGTTCTTC
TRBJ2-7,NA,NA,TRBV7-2,CASSLVGGQGYSGSYEQYF,TGTGCCAGCAGCTTAGTCGGGGGACAGGGTTACAGCGGGAGCTACGAGCAGTACTTC
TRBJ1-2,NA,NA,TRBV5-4,CASSLAQGRGYTF,TGTGCCAGCAGCTTGGCCCAGGGGCGAGGCTACACCTTC
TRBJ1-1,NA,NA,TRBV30,CAWSQAEAFF,TGTGCCTGGAGTCAAGCGGAAGCTTTCTTT
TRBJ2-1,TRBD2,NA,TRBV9,CASSVGDSAGDEQFF,TGTGCCAGCAGCGTAGGGGACTCCGCGGGGGATGAGCAGTTCTTC
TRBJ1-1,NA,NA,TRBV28,CASSAVRRAEAFF,TGTGCCAGCAGTGCTGTCAGGAGGGCTGAAGCTTTCTTT
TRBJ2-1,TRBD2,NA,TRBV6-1,CASSDPRAGGYNEQFF,TGTGCCAGCAGTGACCCGCGGGCGGGAGGTTACAATGAGCAGTTCTTC
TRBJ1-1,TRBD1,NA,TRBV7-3,CASSSQGAITEAFF,TGTGCCAGCAGTTCACAGGGGGCAATTACTGAAGCTTTCTTT
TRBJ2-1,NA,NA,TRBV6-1,CASSEAYGVTEQFF,TGTGCCAGCAGTGAAGCGTACGGGGTTACTGAGCAGTTCTTC
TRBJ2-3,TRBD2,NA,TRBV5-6,CASSLGGGSTDTQYF,TGTGCCAGCAGCTTGGGGGGAGGGAGCACAGATACGCAGTATTTT
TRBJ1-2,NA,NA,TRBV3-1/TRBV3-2,CASSQESQGLSDGYTF,TGTGCCAGCAGCCAAGAAAGTCAGGGACTAAGCGATGGCTACACCTTC
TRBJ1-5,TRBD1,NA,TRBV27,CASSLGTGENTNEPQHF,TGTGCCAGCAGTTTAGGGACAGGGGAAAACACCAATGAGCCCCAGCATTTT
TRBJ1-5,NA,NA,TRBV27,CASRRMGGTDQPQHF,TGTGCCAGCAGGAGAATGGGCGGGACTGATCAGCCCCAGCATTTT
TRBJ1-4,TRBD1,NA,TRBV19,CASSDRASNEKLFF,TGTGCCAGTAGTGACAGGGCGTCTAATGAAAAACTGTTTTTT
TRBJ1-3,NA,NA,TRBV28,CASPPTNGANSGNTIYF,TGTGCCAGCCCACCCACCAATGGGGCCAACTCTGGAAACACCATATATTTT
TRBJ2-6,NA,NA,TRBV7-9,CASSVDGWAVLTF,TGTGCCAGCAGCGTAGATGGGTGGGCCGTCCTGACTTTC
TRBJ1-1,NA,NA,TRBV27,CASSRTGRDTEAFF,TGTGCCAGCAGTCGAACCGGGAGAGACACTGAAGCTTTCTTT
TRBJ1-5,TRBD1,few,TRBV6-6,CASSTGQGHQPQHF,TGTGCCAGCAGTACGGGACAGGGCCATCAGCCCCAGCATTTT
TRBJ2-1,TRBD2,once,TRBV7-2,CASSSLAGGLKRGGEQFF,TGTGCCAGCAGCTCTCTAGCGGGAGGGCTTAAGAGGGGAGGTGAGCAGTTCTTC
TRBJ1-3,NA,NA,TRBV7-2,CASSLEITRVDGNTIYF,TGTGCCAGCAGCTTAGAAATCACCCGGGTTGATGGAAACACCATATATTTT
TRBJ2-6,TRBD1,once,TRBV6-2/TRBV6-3,CASSYPSGTGGASGANVLTF,TGTGCCAGCAGTTACCCCTCCGGGACAGGGGGCGCCTCTGGGGCCAACGTCCTGACTTTC
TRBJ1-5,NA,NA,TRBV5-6,CASSLAGWDQPQHF,TGTGCCAGCAGCTTGGCAGGGTGGGATCAGCCCCAGCATTTT
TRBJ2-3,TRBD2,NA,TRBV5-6,CASSWGGAGALTDTQYF,TGTGCCAGCAGCTGGGGCGGGGCGGGAGCTTTAACAGATACGCAGTATTTT
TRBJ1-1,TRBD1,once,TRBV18,CASSRDRVNTEAFF,TGTGCCAGCTCACGGGACAGGGTGAACACTGAAGCTTTCTTT
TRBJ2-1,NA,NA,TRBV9,CASSAYEGGPLGEQFF,TGTGCCAGCAGCGCATATGAGGGGGGGCCCTTGGGTGAGCAGTTCTTC
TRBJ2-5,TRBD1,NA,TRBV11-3,CASSLNGQGVIQETQYF,TGTGCCAGCAGCTTAAATGGACAGGGGGTCATTCAAGAGACCCAGTACTTC
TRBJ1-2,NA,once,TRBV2,CASSEAVVYGYTF,TGTGCCAGCAGTGAAGCGGTAGTCTATGGCTACACCTTC
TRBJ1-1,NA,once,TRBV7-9,CASILQGNTEAFF,TGTGCCAGCATTCTTCAGGGAAACACTGAAGCTTTCTTT
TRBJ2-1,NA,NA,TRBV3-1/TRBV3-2,CASSQSLKSSGKYNEQFF,TGTGCCAGCAGCCAATCCTTAAAAAGTAGCGGAAAATACAATGAGCAGTTCTTC
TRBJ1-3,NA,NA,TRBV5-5,CASSFPQEGNTIYF,TGTGCCAGCAGCTTCCCGCAGGAAGGAAACACCATATATTTT
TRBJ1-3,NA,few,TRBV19,CASSATPRQSSGNTIYF,TGTGCCAGTAGTGCAACCCCTAGACAGAGCTCTGGAAACACCATATATTTT
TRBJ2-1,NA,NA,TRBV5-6,CASSLGLRSYYNEQFF,TGTGCCAGCAGCTTGGGGTTGCGGAGTTACTACAATGAGCAGTTCTTC